The 10 T cell receptor beta chains below come from one sample, sequenced in a study of early T cells in non-severe SARS-CoV-2 infection. In TCRdb, the 5' RACE reads were re-called with MiXCR into one record per CDR3 protein. The repertoire consists of approximately 80,000 distinct CDR3 sequences, with approximately 12% occurring once and the leading ten covering roughly 3.6%. Specimen: whole blood. These receptors were taken from an adult who was a healthcare worker with PCR-confirmed SARS-CoV-2 infection or an uninfected control (not recorded which).

This clonotype was found a few times. V usage is TRBV10-2 and J usage is TRBJ2-1, with 8 bases identical to TRBD1. The CDR3 loop spans 14 amino acids. Germline CDR1 is WSHSY and CDR2 is SAAADI. After removal of 7 bases from V and 4 bases from J, the junction contained 6 bases not matched to a gene. The CDR3 DNA reads TGCGCCAGCAAGACAGGGGAAGGGTACAATGAGCAGTTCTTC. Protein: CASKTGEGYNEQFF.

A remark on this clonotype: The junction departs from germline at one end; a sequencing error may be responsible. This rearrangement joins TRBV5-1 to TRBJ2-2; TRBD1 matches at 9 bases. Germline loops: CDR1 SGHRS, CDR2 YFSETQ. The CDR3 is 16 amino acids. CDR3 coding DNA: TGCGCCAGCAGCTTGGAAGGACAGGGGAACACCGAGGAGCTGTTTTTT. Protein product: CASSLEGQGNTEELFF.

This clonotype showed up just a few times. This rearrangement joins TRBV6-5 to TRBJ2-5; a weak D match, TRBD2 (5 bases). With 6 bases removed from V and 11 bases from J, the gap between germline ends came to 13 bases. CDR1 and CDR2 (germline): MNHEY, SVGAGI. The CDR3 consists of 11 residues. The CDR3 DNA reads TGTGCCAGCAGGGAGGCTAGCAGTCAGTACTTC. This translates into CASREASSQYF.

The chain links TRBV3-1 to TRBJ2-5; D is ambiguous. CDR3 length: 14 residues. Trimming removed 3 bases from V and 0 bases from J, with 8 bases in between. From germline, CDR1 is LGHDT and CDR2 YNNKEL (reference sequence). DNA of the CDR3: TGTGCCAGCAGCCACACAGCGTACCAAGAGACCCAGTACTTC. It codes for CASSHTAYQETQYF.

Ten or more counts support this clonotype. V gene TRBV7-6 combines with J gene TRBJ2-1, with 7 nucleotides matching TRBD1. The ends lost 2 bases at V and 1 base at J; junction bases unmatched: 2. The CDR3 totals 15 residues. CDR1 and CDR2 from the germline V gene are SGHVS and FNYEAQ. The CDR3 spells CASSLQDRSYNEQFF. The CDR3 DNA reads as TGTGCCAGCAGCTTACAGGACAGGTCCTACAATGAGCAGTTCTTC.

V gene TRBV5-4 combines with J gene TRBJ2-7; D possibly matches TRBD1 or TRBD2 (5 bases each). The V gene's germline CDR1 is SGHNT and CDR2 YYREEE (reference sequence). The CDR3 sequence is 15 residues long. V was shortened by 4 bases and J by 3 bases, with 17 bases between the two germline ends. DNA for the CDR3: TGTGCCAGCAGCGCGACCGGGACGCGGAGCTACGAGCAGTACTTC. This translates into CASSATGTRSYEQYF.

This clonotype was counted only a few times. The chain links TRBV23-1 to TRBJ2-6; a possible D gene is TRBD1 (5 bases). TRBV23-1 has ORF status, its function being uncertain. The CDR3 is made up of 17 amino acids. V lost 0 bases and J lost 2, with 11 bases in between. CDR3 amino acids: CASSQSGPAPGANVLTF. In nucleotides, the CDR3 is TGCGCCAGCAGTCAATCGGGGCCAGCTCCTGGGGCCAACGTCCTGACTTTC.

This clonotype was seen a few times. The rearrangement uses TRBV27 and TRBJ2-7; 7 bases fit TRBD1. Germline loops: CDR1 MNHEY, CDR2 SMNVEV (reference sequence). V gave up 2 bases and J gave up 7 bases; unmatched junction bases: 8. The CDR3 totals 14 residues. The CDR3 DNA is TGTGCCAGCAGTTTAATGACAGGGTCGGAGGAGCAGTACTTC. Translating gives CASSLMTGSEEQYF.

This clonotype was seen only a few times. In DNA, the CDR3 is TGTGCCAGCGGGACTCTAATCTACGAGCAGTACTTC. It encodes CASGTLIYEQYF. The V gene is TRBV28, the J gene TRBJ2-7; D possibly corresponds to TRBD2 (6 bases). CDR1 is MDHEN and CDR2 is SYDVKM in the germline V gene. This CDR3 comprises 12 residues. Trimming cost V 8 bases and J 3 bases, with 11 bases left between them.

In this sample, this clonotype turned up many times. The V call is TRBV7-2, the J call TRBJ2-7; no reliable D call. The germline V gene encodes CDR1 SGHTA and CDR2 FQGNSA. This CDR3 comprises 13 residues. V dropped 8 bases and J dropped 2 bases, with 13 bases sitting between them. The CDR3, as DNA: TGTGCCAGCGGCCCCCGTTGGGCCTACGAGCAGTACTTC. Its protein product is CASGPRWAYEQYF. Full variable domain (missing parts from reference TRBV7-2 and TRBJ2-7): GAGVSQSPSNKVTEKGKDVELRCDPISGHTALYWYRQSLGQGLEFLIYFQGNSAPDKSGLPSDRFSAERTGGSVSTLTIQRTQQEDSAVYLCASGPRWAYEQYFGPGTRLTVT.